This T cell receptor (beta chain) originates from a study of T cell responses to AZD1222 COVID-19 vaccine. Sequencing used immunoSEQ multiplex PCR; TCRdb keeps in-frame clones, though not all of them. The table shows about 84,000 clones, with about 83% occurring only once. In its sample, this clone was seen once. V lost 0 bases and J lost 7; bases outside the gene matches: 6. Germline CDR1 MNHEY, CDR2 SMNVEV (reference sequence). The CDR3 contains 14 residues. This material consisted of peripheral blood, taken 28 days after the second AZD1222 dose. The chain combines TRBV27 with TRBJ2-7, with 7 bases fitting TRBD2. The clonotype comes from an adult who received the AZD1222 COVID-19 vaccine. DNA for the CDR3: TGTGCCAGCAGTTTATCCTGGCGGGGGTATGAGCAGTACTTC. Translated: CASSLSWRGYEQYF.